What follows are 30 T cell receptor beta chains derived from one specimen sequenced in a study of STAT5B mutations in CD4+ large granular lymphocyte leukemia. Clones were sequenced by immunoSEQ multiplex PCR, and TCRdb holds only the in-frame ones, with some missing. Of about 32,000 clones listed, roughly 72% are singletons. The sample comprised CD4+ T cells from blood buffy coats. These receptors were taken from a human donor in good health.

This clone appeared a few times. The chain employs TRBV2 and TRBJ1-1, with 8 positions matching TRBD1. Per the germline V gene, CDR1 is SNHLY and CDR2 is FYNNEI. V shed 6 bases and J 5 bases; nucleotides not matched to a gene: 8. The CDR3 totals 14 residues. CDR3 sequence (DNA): TGTGCCAGCAGAGGGGGGCAGGGGGCGACTGAAGCTTTCTTT. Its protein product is CASRGGQGATEAFF.

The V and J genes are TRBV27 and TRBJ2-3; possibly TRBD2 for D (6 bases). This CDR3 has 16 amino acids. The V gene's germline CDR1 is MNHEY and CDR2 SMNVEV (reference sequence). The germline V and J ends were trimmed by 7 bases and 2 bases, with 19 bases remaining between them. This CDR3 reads CASTAKWRGFTDTQYF. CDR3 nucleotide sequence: TGTGCCAGCACTGCAAAGTGGAGGGGCTTCACAGATACGCAGTATTTT.

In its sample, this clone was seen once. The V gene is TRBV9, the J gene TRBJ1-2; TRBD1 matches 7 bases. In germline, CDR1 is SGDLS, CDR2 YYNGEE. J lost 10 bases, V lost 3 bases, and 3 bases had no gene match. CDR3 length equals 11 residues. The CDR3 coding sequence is TGTGCCAGCAGCGCTACAGGGGACTACACCTTC. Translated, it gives CASSATGDYTF.

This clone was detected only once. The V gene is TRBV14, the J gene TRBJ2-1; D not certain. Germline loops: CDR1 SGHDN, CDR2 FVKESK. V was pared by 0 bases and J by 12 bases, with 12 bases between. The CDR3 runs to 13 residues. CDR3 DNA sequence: TGTGCCAGCAGCCAAGACCAAGGCTGGGGGCAGTTCTTC. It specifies CASSQDQGWGQFF. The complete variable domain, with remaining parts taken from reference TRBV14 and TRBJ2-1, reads EAGVTQFPSHSVIEKGQTVTLRCDPISGHDNLYWYRRVMGKEIKFLLHFVKESKQDESGMPNNRFLAERTGGTYSTLKVQPAELEDSGVYFCASSQDQGWGQFFGPGTRLTVL.

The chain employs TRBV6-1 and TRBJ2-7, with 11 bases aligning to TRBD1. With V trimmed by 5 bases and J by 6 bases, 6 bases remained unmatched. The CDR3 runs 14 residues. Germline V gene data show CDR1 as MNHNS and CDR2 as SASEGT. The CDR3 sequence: CASSMDRGHREQYF. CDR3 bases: TGTGCCAGCAGTATGGACAGGGGGCATCGCGAGCAGTACTTC.

The CDR3, as DNA: TGTGCCAGCAGTTTCCAGGGTAGCACAGATACGCAGTATTTT. Amino acid sequence: CASSFQGSTDTQYF. This chain links TRBV27 with TRBJ2-3; weak D call: TRBD1 (5 bases). Germline CDR1 reads MNHEY; CDR2 reads SMNVEV (reference sequence). This CDR3 has 14 residues. V shed 3 bases and J shed 0 bases, with 7 bases lying between them.

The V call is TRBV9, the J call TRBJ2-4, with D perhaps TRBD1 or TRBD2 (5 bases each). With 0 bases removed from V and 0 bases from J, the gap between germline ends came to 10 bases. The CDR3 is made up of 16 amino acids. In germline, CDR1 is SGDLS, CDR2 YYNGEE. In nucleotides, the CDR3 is TGTGCCAGCAGCGTAGGAGGGGAAATAGCCAAAAACATTCAGTACTTC. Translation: CASSVGGEIAKNIQYF. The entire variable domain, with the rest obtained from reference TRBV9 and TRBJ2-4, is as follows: DSGVTQTPKHLITATGQRVTLRCSPRSGDLSVYWYQQSLDQGLQFLIQYYNGEERAKGNILERFSAQQFPDLHSELNLSSLELGDSALYFCASSVGGEIAKNIQYFGAGTRLSVL.

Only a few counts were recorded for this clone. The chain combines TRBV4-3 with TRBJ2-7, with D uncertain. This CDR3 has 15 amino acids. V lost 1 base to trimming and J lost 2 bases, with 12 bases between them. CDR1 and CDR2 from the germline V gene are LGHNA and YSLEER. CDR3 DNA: TGCGCCAGCAGCCAAGGCTCCGGCAGTACCTACGAGCAGTACTTC. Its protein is CASSQGSGSTYEQYF.

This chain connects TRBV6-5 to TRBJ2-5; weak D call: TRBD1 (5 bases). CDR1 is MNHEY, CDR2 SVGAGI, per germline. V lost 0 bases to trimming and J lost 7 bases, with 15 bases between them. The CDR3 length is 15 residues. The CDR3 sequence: CASSYSGVLSSTQYF. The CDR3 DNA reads TGTGCCAGCAGTTACTCAGGGGTCCTATCCTCGACCCAGTACTTC.

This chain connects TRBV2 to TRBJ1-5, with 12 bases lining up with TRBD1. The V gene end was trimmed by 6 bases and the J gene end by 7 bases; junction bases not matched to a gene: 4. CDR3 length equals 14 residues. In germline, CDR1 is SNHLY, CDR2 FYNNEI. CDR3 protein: CASSGTGGVQPQHF. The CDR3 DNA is TGTGCCAGCAGCGGGACAGGGGGCGTGCAGCCCCAGCATTTT.

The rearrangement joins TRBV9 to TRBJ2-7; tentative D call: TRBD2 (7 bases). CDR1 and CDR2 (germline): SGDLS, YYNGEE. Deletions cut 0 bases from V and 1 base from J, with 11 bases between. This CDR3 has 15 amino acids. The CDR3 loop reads CASSVEGGASYEQYF. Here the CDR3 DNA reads TGTGCCAGCAGCGTAGAAGGGGGGGCGTCCTACGAGCAGTACTTC.

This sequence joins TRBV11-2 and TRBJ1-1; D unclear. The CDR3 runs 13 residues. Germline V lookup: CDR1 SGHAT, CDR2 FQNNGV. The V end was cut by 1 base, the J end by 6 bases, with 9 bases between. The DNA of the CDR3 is TGTGCCAGCAGCTTAGCTCCCGCGGCTGAAGCTTTCTTT. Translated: CASSLAPAAEAFF.

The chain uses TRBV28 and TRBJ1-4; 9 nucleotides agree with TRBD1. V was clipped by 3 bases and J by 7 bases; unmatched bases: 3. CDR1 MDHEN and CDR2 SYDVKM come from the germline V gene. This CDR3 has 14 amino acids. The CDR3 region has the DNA TGTGCCAGCAGTTTCCGGGACAGGGTTGAAAAACTGTTTTTT. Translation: CASSFRDRVEKLFF.

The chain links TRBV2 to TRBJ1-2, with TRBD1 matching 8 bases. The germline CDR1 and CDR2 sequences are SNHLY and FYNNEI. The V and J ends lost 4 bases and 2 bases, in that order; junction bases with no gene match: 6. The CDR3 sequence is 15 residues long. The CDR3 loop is CASSGTGRRNYGYTF. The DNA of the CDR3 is TGTGCCAGCAGTGGGACAGGGCGGAGAAACTATGGCTACACCTTC. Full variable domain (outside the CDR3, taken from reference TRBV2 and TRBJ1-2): EPEVTQTPSHQVTQMGQEVILRCVPISNHLYFYWYRQILGQKVEFLVSFYNNEISEKSEIFDDQFSVERPDGSNFTLKIRSTKLEDSAMYFCASSGTGRRNYGYTFGSGTRLTVV.

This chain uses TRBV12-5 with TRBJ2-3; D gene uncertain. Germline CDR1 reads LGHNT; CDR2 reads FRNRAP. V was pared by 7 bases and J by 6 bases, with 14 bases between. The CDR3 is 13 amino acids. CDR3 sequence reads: CASAPRLRDTQYF. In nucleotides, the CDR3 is TGTGCTAGTGCCCCTCGGCTCCGTGATACGCAGTATTTT.

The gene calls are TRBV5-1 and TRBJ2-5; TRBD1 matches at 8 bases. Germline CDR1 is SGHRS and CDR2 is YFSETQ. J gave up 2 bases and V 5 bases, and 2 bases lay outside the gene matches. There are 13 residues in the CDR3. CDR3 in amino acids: CASRDRDQETQYF. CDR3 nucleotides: TGCGCCAGCAGGGACAGGGATCAAGAGACCCAGTACTTC.

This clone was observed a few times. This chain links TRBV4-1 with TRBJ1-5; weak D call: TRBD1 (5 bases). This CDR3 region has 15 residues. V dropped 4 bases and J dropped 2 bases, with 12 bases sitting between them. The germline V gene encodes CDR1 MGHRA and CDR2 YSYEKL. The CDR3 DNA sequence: TGCGCCAGCAGCCCACGGGACGGGGGCAATCAGCCCCAGCATTTT. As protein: CASSPRDGGNQPQHF.

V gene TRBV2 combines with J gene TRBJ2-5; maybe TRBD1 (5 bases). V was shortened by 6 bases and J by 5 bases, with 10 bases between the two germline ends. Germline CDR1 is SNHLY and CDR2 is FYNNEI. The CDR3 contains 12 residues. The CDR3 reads CASRGLGETQYF. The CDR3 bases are TGTGCCAGCAGGGGGCTAGGGGAGACCCAGTACTTC.

CDR3 region: CASSLHVGSEAFF. The CDR3 nucleotides read TGTGCCAGCAGCTTACATGTCGGCAGTGAAGCTTTCTTT. The chain combines TRBV7-2 with TRBJ1-1, with unresolved D. CDR1 SGHTA and CDR2 FQGNSA come from the germline V gene. The CDR3 has 13 amino acids. The V end lost 2 bases, the J end lost 7 bases, and 11 bases lay between the germline ends.

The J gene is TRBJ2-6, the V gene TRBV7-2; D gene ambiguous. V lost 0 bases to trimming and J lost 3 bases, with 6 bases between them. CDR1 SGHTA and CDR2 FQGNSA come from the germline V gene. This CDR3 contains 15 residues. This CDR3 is CASSLAGFGANVLTF. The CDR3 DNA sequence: TGTGCCAGCAGCTTAGCAGGGTTTGGGGCCAACGTCCTGACTTTC. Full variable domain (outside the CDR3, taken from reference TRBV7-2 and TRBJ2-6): GAGVSQSPSNKVTEKGKDVELRCDPISGHTALYWYRQSLGQGLEFLIYFQGNSAPDKSGLPSDRFSAERTGGSVSTLTIQRTQQEDSAVYLCASSLAGFGANVLTFGAGSRLTVL.

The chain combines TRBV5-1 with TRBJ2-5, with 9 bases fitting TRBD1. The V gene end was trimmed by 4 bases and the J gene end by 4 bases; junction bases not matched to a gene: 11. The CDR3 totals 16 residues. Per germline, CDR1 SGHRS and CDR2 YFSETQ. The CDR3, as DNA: TGCGCCAGCAGCCCCCAGGGACAGGGAATCAGAGAGACCCAGTACTTC. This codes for CASSPQGQGIRETQYF.

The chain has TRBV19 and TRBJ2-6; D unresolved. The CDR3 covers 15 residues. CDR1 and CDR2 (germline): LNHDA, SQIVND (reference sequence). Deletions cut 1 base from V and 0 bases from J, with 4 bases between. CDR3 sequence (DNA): TGTGCCAGTAGTATAGCGAGCTCTGGGGCCAACGTCCTGACTTTC. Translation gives CASSIASSGANVLTF.

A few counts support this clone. CDR3 DNA: TGCGCCAGCAGCTTGGCCGCCACAGGGGGCGCCGATGGCTACACCTTC. Translation: CASSLAATGGADGYTF. The V gene is TRBV5-1, the J gene TRBJ1-2, with TRBD1 matching 9 bases. The CDR3 covers 16 residues. CDR1 is SGHRS and CDR2 is YFSETQ in the germline V gene. After removal of 0 bases from V and 6 bases from J, the junction contained 9 bases not matched to a gene.

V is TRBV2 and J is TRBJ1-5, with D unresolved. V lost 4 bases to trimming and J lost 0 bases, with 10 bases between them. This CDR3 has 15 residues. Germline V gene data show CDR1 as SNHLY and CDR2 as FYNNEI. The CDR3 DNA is TGTGCCAGCAGTGCGGGGTCGCATAGCAATCAGCCCCAGCATTTT. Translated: CASSAGSHSNQPQHF.

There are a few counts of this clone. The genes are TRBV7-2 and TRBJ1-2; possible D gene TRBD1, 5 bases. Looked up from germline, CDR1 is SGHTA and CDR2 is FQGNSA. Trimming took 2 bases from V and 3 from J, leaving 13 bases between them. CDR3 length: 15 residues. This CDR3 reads CASSLSIGGDYGYTF. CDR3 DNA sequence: TGTGCCAGCAGCTTAAGCATAGGAGGGGACTATGGCTACACCTTC.

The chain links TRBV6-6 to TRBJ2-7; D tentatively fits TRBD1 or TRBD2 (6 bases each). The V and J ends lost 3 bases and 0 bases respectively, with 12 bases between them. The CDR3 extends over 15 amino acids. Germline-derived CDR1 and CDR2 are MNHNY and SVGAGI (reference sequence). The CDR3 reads CASSYAGHYSYEQYF. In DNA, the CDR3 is TGTGCCAGCAGTTATGCGGGACACTACTCCTACGAGCAGTACTTC.

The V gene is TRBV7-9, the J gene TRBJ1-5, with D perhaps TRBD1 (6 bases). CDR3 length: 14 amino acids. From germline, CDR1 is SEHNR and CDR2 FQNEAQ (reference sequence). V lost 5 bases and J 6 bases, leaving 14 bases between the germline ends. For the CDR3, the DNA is TGTGCCAGCAGCCGTGGGGGGGGCGGTCAGCCCCAGCATTTT. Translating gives CASSRGGGGQPQHF.

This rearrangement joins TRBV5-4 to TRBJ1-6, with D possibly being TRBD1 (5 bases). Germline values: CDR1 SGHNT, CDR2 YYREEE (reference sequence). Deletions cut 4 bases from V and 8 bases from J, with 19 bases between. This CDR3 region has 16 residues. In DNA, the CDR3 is TGTGCCAGCAGCCCGACCCCACAGGAACAATATTCACCCCTCCACTTT. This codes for CASSPTPQEQYSPLHF.

The DNA of the CDR3 is TGTGCCAGCAGTTACTCGAGGGTGGCCGGGGAGCTGTTTTTT. This encodes CASSYSRVAGELFF. The V and J genes are TRBV6-5 and TRBJ2-2; perhaps TRBD2 as D (5 bases). Germline values: CDR1 MNHEY, CDR2 SVGAGI. Trimming left V 0 bases short and J 6 bases short, with 8 bases between. The CDR3 length is 14 residues.

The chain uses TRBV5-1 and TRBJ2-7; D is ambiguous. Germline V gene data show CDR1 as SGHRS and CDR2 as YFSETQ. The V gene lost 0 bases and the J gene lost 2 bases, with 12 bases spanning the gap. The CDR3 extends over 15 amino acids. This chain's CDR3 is CASSLAVADPYEQYF. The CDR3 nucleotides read TGCGCCAGCAGCTTGGCGGTTGCGGACCCCTACGAGCAGTACTTC.